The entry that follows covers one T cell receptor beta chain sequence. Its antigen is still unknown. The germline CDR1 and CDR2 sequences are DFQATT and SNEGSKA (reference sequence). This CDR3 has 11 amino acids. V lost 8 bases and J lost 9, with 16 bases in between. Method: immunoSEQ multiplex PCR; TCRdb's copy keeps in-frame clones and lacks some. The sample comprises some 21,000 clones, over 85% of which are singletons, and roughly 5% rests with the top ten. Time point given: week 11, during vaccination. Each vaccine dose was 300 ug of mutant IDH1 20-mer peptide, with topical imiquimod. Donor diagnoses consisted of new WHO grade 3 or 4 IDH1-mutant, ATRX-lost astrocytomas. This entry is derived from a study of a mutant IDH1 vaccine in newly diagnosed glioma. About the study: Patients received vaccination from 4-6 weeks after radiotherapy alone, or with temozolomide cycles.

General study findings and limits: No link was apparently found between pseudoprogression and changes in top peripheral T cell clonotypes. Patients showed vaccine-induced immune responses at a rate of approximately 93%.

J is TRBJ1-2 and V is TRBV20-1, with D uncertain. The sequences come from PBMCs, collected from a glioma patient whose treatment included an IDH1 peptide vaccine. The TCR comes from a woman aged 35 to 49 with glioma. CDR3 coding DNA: TGCAGTCCTGTGTATAGCGTCAGCTACACCTTC. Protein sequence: CSPVYSVSYTF.